This entry describes one T cell receptor beta chain. Method: immunoSEQ multiplex PCR; TCRdb's copy keeps in-frame clones and lacks some. The table records a few hundred thousand clones, around 88% of them present only once. The data stem from a study of blood T cell repertoires in COVID-19. About the study: Italy, Spain and the United States were the sources of the convalescent and acute COVID-19 samples.

The specimen sequenced was peripheral blood. This receptor was identified in a woman aged 45-65 years with acute or convalescent COVID-19.

CDR3 region: CASSTGDRAHEKLFF. For the CDR3, the DNA is TGTGCCAGCAGCACTGGCGACAGGGCGCACGAAAAACTGTTTTTT. This chain links TRBV3-1 (or the pseudogene TRBV3-2) with TRBJ1-4, with 7 positions matching TRBD1. This CDR3 is built from 15 residues. J was trimmed by 8 bases and V by 5 bases; bases with no gene match: 11. Germline-derived CDR1 and CDR2 are LGHDT and YNNKEL (reference sequence).